These T cell receptor beta chains were read from a single sample in a study of cytomegalovirus exposure and HLA in healthy donors. Some clones are missing from TCRdb's copy, which holds only in-frame ones; the method was immunoSEQ multiplex PCR. This sample's table has roughly 200,000 clones. The sample comprised PBMCs. The receptors were gathered from a girl aged 2-9 years in good health and CMV-seropositive. The CDR3 runs from the conserved cysteine through the conserved F or W. The order of the fields is V gene, J gene, D gene, CDR3 DNA, CDR3 protein. A D gene is named only where the DNA matches it firmly.

v_gene: TRBV6-5; j_gene: TRBJ2-3; d_gene: NA; CDR3nt: TGTGCCAGCAGTTACTCCTGGCAGCGGATCACAGATACGCAGTATTTT; CDR3aa: CASSYSWQRITDTQYF
v_gene: TRBV6-1; j_gene: TRBJ1-1; d_gene: TRBD1; CDR3nt: TGTGCCAGCAGTTTGCCGGGACAGTCAACTGAAGCTTTCTTT; CDR3aa: CASSLPGQSTEAFF
v_gene: TRBV5-1; j_gene: TRBJ2-3; d_gene: NA; CDR3nt: TGCGCCAGCAGCTTGGAAGTCAGGGTGGCAGATACGCAGTATTTT; CDR3aa: CASSLEVRVADTQYF
v_gene: TRBV11-2; j_gene: TRBJ1-4; d_gene: NA; CDR3nt: TGTGCCAGCAGCTTAGCTAGGAATGAAAAACTGTTTTTT; CDR3aa: CASSLARNEKLFF
v_gene: TRBV6-4; j_gene: TRBJ1-1; d_gene: NA; CDR3nt: TGTGCCAGCAGTGACTTTCGAGTTTCTATGAACACTGAAGCTTTCTTT; CDR3aa: CASSDFRVSMNTEAFF
v_gene: TRBV5-1; j_gene: TRBJ2-5; d_gene: TRBD1; CDR3nt: TGCGCCAGCAGCTTCGCGTCAGTGGGGACAGGTCCGTTAGAGACCCAGTACTTC; CDR3aa: CASSFASVGTGPLETQYF
v_gene: TRBV5-1; j_gene: TRBJ2-5; d_gene: NA; CDR3nt: TGCGCCAGCAGCCCCCCGAAGTGGGAGGAAGAGACCCAGTACTTC; CDR3aa: CASSPPKWEEETQYF
v_gene: TRBV27; j_gene: TRBJ2-5; d_gene: TRBD1; CDR3nt: TGTGCCAGCAGCCAACTCCAATCGACAGGGTTACAAGAGACCCAGTACTTC; CDR3aa: CASSQLQSTGLQETQYF
v_gene: TRBV2; j_gene: TRBJ1-4; d_gene: NA; CDR3nt: TGTGCCAGCATCAGGGATGGCAGGACCTTAAATGAAAAACTGTTTTTT; CDR3aa: CASIRDGRTLNEKLFF
v_gene: TRBV13; j_gene: TRBJ2-7; d_gene: TRBD1; CDR3nt: TGTGCCAGCAGCTTGGGCGTTTTTGGGGACAGGGACTACGAGCAGTACTTC; CDR3aa: CASSLGVFGDRDYEQYF
v_gene: TRBV10-3; j_gene: TRBJ1-4; d_gene: TRBD1; CDR3nt: TGTGCCATCAGTGAGTCCGGCAGGGGGCTCTCTAATGAAAAACTGTTTTTT; CDR3aa: CAISESGRGLSNEKLFF
v_gene: TRBV7-2; j_gene: TRBJ1-5; d_gene: NA; CDR3nt: TGTGCCAGCAGCTTAGCCCCCGGCGGTAGCAATCAGCCCCAGCATTTT; CDR3aa: CASSLAPGGSNQPQHF
v_gene: TRBV11-2; j_gene: TRBJ2-7; d_gene: NA; CDR3nt: TGTGCCAGCAGCTTAGATGTTATTGGAGCGGTGGACTACGAGCAGTACTTC; CDR3aa: CASSLDVIGAVDYEQYF
v_gene: TRBV5-1; j_gene: TRBJ2-7; d_gene: TRBD1; CDR3nt: TGCGCCAGCAGCCTCAGGGGGCCCGAGCAGTACTTC; CDR3aa: CASSLRGPEQYF
v_gene: TRBV7-6; j_gene: TRBJ2-7; d_gene: TRBD2; CDR3nt: TGTGCCAGCAGCTTACTCGGTAGCGGGAGGGCCCTCACCTACGAGCAGTACTTC; CDR3aa: CASSLLGSGRALTYEQYF
v_gene: TRBV28; j_gene: TRBJ2-5; d_gene: NA; CDR3nt: TGTGCCAGCAGCGAGAATCAAGAGACCCAGTACTTC; CDR3aa: CASSENQETQYF
v_gene: TRBV5-1; j_gene: TRBJ2-1; d_gene: TRBD2; CDR3nt: TGCGCCACCGCATTCGCGGGAGGAGGTTTAAATGAGCAGTTCTTC; CDR3aa: CATAFAGGGLNEQFF
v_gene: TRBV28; j_gene: TRBJ2-7; d_gene: TRBD2; CDR3nt: TGTGCCAGCAGTTCGGGGACTAGCAGATATTACGAGCAGTACTTC; CDR3aa: CASSSGTSRYYEQYF
v_gene: TRBV5-6; j_gene: TRBJ1-4; d_gene: TRBD1; CDR3nt: TGTGCCAGCAGCTGGGGGTCCGGGACAGTGGAGGAAAAACTGTTTTTT; CDR3aa: CASSWGSGTVEEKLFF
v_gene: TRBV5-1; j_gene: TRBJ2-3; d_gene: TRBD2; CDR3nt: TGCGCCAGCAGCTCAGGACTAGCGGGATCAGATACGCAGTATTTT; CDR3aa: CASSSGLAGSDTQYF
v_gene: TRBV9; j_gene: TRBJ2-3; d_gene: NA; CDR3nt: TGTGCCAGCAGCGCCTCACGAGCGGGCCTGGGAACAGATACGCAGTATTTT; CDR3aa: CASSASRAGLGTDTQYF
v_gene: TRBV27; j_gene: TRBJ1-2; d_gene: NA; CDR3nt: TGTGCCAGCAGTTTATCGACCCCCGGGTATGGCTACACCTTC; CDR3aa: CASSLSTPGYGYTF
v_gene: TRBV4-1; j_gene: TRBJ2-7; d_gene: TRBD2; CDR3nt: TGCGCCAGCAGCTGGCGACTAGCGAACGCCTACGAGCAGTACTTC; CDR3aa: CASSWRLANAYEQYF
v_gene: TRBV4-1; j_gene: TRBJ2-5; d_gene: TRBD2; CDR3nt: TGCGCCAGCAGCCAGGGGTTAGCGGGAGAAGAGACCCAGTACTTC; CDR3aa: CASSQGLAGEETQYF
v_gene: TRBV6-1; j_gene: TRBJ2-5; d_gene: TRBD1; CDR3nt: TGTGCCAGCAGTGTTGACAGGGCGAAGACCCAGTACTTC; CDR3aa: CASSVDRAKTQYF
v_gene: TRBV5-1; j_gene: TRBJ2-1; d_gene: TRBD1; CDR3nt: TGCGCCAGCAGTTGGGGACAGGGCAATGAGCAGTTCTTC; CDR3aa: CASSWGQGNEQFF
v_gene: TRBV7-8; j_gene: TRBJ2-7; d_gene: NA; CDR3nt: TGTGCCAGCAGCCCCCGGAGAGATCTCACCTACGAGCAGTACTTC; CDR3aa: CASSPRRDLTYEQYF
v_gene: TRBV27; j_gene: TRBJ2-7; d_gene: TRBD2; CDR3nt: TGTGCCAGCAGTCTCATCCTTAGCGGGCGAAAACCCTACGAGCAGTACTTC; CDR3aa: CASSLILSGRKPYEQYF
v_gene: TRBV5-6; j_gene: TRBJ1-5; d_gene: NA; CDR3nt: TGTGCCAGCAGCTTGGGAGTTTCCCCTGGCAATCAGCCCCAGCATTTT; CDR3aa: CASSLGVSPGNQPQHF
v_gene: TRBV7-8; j_gene: TRBJ2-2; d_gene: TRBD2; CDR3nt: TGTGCCAGCAGCTTAGACCCCGCGGGAGTCGACACCGGGGAGCTGTTTTTT; CDR3aa: CASSLDPAGVDTGELFF
v_gene: TRBV19; j_gene: TRBJ2-3; d_gene: NA; CDR3nt: TGTGCCAGTAGTACCGGCGGCCGAGGTTCGGGCACAGATACGCAGTATTTT; CDR3aa: CASSTGGRGSGTDTQYF
v_gene: TRBV7-8; j_gene: TRBJ1-5; d_gene: TRBD1; CDR3nt: TGTGCCAGCAGCCTCGAACAGGGGAATAGCAATCAGCCCCAGCATTTT; CDR3aa: CASSLEQGNSNQPQHF
v_gene: TRBV14; j_gene: TRBJ2-1; d_gene: NA; CDR3nt: TGTGCCAGCAGCCCTGACAGGCTTTCCTACAATGAGCAGTTCTTC; CDR3aa: CASSPDRLSYNEQFF
v_gene: TRBV5-6; j_gene: TRBJ2-5; d_gene: TRBD1; CDR3nt: TGTGCCAGCAGCCTGTACCGGGACAGACAAGAGACCCAGTACTTC; CDR3aa: CASSLYRDRQETQYF
v_gene: TRBV19; j_gene: TRBJ1-5; d_gene: TRBD1; CDR3nt: TGTGCCAGTACCGGGACAGGATATTTTCAGCCCCAGCATTTT; CDR3aa: CASTGTGYFQPQHF
v_gene: TRBV28; j_gene: TRBJ2-1; d_gene: TRBD2; CDR3nt: TGTGCCAGCAGTACTAGCGGGACGGTCAATGAGCAGTTCTTC; CDR3aa: CASSTSGTVNEQFF
v_gene: TRBV21-1; j_gene: TRBJ2-2; d_gene: NA; CDR3nt: TGTGCCAGCAGCAAAGAACTGGCGGGGACAGGGTGGGCCGGGGAGCTGTTTTTT; CDR3aa: CASSKELAGTGWAGELFF
v_gene: TRBV29-1; j_gene: TRBJ1-2; d_gene: TRBD1; CDR3nt: TGCAGCGTTGTACTCGGGGACAGGGGCCACTTCTATGGCTACACCTTC; CDR3aa: CSVVLGDRGHFYGYTF
v_gene: TRBV28; j_gene: TRBJ1-1; d_gene: NA; CDR3nt: TGTGCCAGCAGCAATTATGAGGACGGGATTAACACTGAAGCTTTCTTT; CDR3aa: CASSNYEDGINTEAFF
v_gene: TRBV2; j_gene: TRBJ2-1; d_gene: TRBD2; CDR3nt: TGTGCCAGCAGGGACTTAGCGGGAGCCTACAATGAGCAGTTCTTC; CDR3aa: CASRDLAGAYNEQFF
v_gene: TRBV7-2; j_gene: TRBJ1-2; d_gene: TRBD1; CDR3nt: TGTGCCAGCAGCAGGACAGGCTCCAACTATGGCTACACCTTC; CDR3aa: CASSRTGSNYGYTF
v_gene: TRBV7-2; j_gene: TRBJ2-1; d_gene: NA; CDR3nt: TGTGCCAGCAGCTTAGAGGGGTCCTCCTACAATGAGCAGTTCTTC; CDR3aa: CASSLEGSSYNEQFF
v_gene: TRBV28; j_gene: TRBJ1-2; d_gene: NA; CDR3nt: TGTGCCAGCAGTTCCTTGGATCCGACAGAACACTATGGCTACACCTTC; CDR3aa: CASSSLDPTEHYGYTF
v_gene: TRBV11-2; j_gene: TRBJ2-7; d_gene: NA; CDR3nt: TGTGCCAGCAGCTTAGCAGACAGGAGAGCCTACGAGCAGTACTTC; CDR3aa: CASSLADRRAYEQYF
v_gene: TRBV27; j_gene: TRBJ2-7; d_gene: NA; CDR3nt: TGTGCCAGCAACCCCGGGATAGGGCCGGACGAGCAGTACTTC; CDR3aa: CASNPGIGPDEQYF
v_gene: TRBV10-3; j_gene: TRBJ2-7; d_gene: TRBD1; CDR3nt: TGTGCCATCGGGGAGACAGGGACCTACGAGCAGTACTTC; CDR3aa: CAIGETGTYEQYF